Each of the 17 T cell receptor beta chains below was sequenced from the same sample in a study of T cell clonotyping in hematopoietic cell transplantation. Only in-frame clones appear in the TCRdb table, and some are missing; sequencing was by immunoSEQ multiplex PCR. The data show more than 40,000 clones, with 95% seen just once and approximately 1% held by the top ten. Sequences were obtained from peripheral blood mononuclear cells. Source of these receptors: a man aged 25 to 40 in good health. Some clones in this sample may be carry-over from other donors' samples.

This clone is a singleton in its sample. V and J are TRBV4-3 and TRBJ2-7; D tentatively fits TRBD1 or TRBD2 (6 bases each). CDR3 size: 15 residues. Germline values: CDR1 LGHNA, CDR2 YSLEER. The V gene lost 4 bases and the J gene lost 7 bases, with 20 bases spanning the gap. The CDR3 is CASSPGARGAREQYF. CDR3 sequence (DNA): TGCGCCAGCAGCCCGGGGGCGAGAGGGGCGAGAGAGCAGTACTTC.

The J gene is TRBJ2-1, the V gene TRBV20-1; D ambiguous. Germline CDR1 is DFQATT and CDR2 is SNEGSKA (reference sequence). The CDR3 runs to 10 residues. The V end was cut by 5 bases, the J end by 5 bases, with 4 bases between. This chain's CDR3 is CSAYDNEQFF. DNA for the CDR3: TGCAGTGCTTATGACAATGAGCAGTTCTTC.

V and J are TRBV19 and TRBJ2-2, with TRBD1 identical over 8 bases. In germline, CDR1 is LNHDA, CDR2 SQIVND (reference sequence). V shed 6 bases and J 4 bases; nucleotides not matched to a gene: 7. The CDR3 spans 15 residues. The CDR3 sequence is CASRTGQAVTGELFF. The CDR3 DNA reads as TGTGCCAGTAGGACGGGACAGGCCGTCACCGGGGAGCTGTTTTTT.

V gene TRBV6-5 combines with J gene TRBJ1-1, with 10 bases identical to TRBD1. Trimming at V came to 5 bases and at J to 7 bases, leaving 7 bases not matched to a gene. The CDR3 is 14 amino acids. CDR1 and CDR2 from the germline V gene are MNHEY and SVGAGI. The chain's CDR3 is CASSTGQGRVEAFF. The CDR3 DNA sequence: TGTGCCAGCAGTACGGGACAGGGGAGGGTTGAAGCTTTCTTT.

The chain recombines TRBV28 with TRBJ2-1; D gene ambiguous. Per germline, CDR1 MDHEN and CDR2 SYDVKM. V was shortened by 4 bases and J by 4 bases, with 2 bases between the two germline ends. The CDR3 totals 11 residues. In DNA form, the CDR3 reads TGTGCCAGCAGTTGGTACAATGAGCAGTTCTTC. It translates to CASSWYNEQFF.

This chain joins TRBV11-1 and TRBJ2-7; 9 positions match TRBD1. Germline lookup yields CDR1 SGHAT and CDR2 FQDESV (reference sequence). The CDR3 is made up of 16 amino acids. Losses at the gene ends were 5 bases for V and 2 bases for J; bases not matched to a gene: 10. The CDR3 DNA follows: TGTGCCAGCAGCATTAAATCCGGGACAGGGCCCTACGAGCAGTACTTC. This gives the protein CASSIKSGTGPYEQYF. Complete variable domain (other parts from reference TRBV11-1 and TRBJ2-7): EAEVAQSPRYKITEKSQAVAFWCDPISGHATLYWYRQILGQGPELLVQFQDESVVDDSQLPKDRFSAERLKGVDSTLKIQPAELGDSAMYLCASSIKSGTGPYEQYFGPGTRLTVT.

The chain is built from TRBV11-3 and TRBJ2-1; D tentatively fits TRBD1 or TRBD2 (6 bases each). Germline V lookup: CDR1 SGHNT, CDR2 YENEEA. V was clipped by 5 bases and J by 3 bases, with 11 bases between them. This CDR3 has 14 residues. The CDR3 spells CASSQGGIYNEQFF. In DNA form, the CDR3 reads TGTGCCAGCAGCCAAGGGGGGATCTACAATGAGCAGTTCTTC.

The chain carries TRBV5-1 and TRBJ2-1, with 8 bases aligning to TRBD2. CDR1 SGHRS and CDR2 YFSETQ come from the germline V gene. J gave up 0 bases and V 7 bases, and 9 bases lay outside the gene matches. This CDR3 region has 16 residues. The CDR3: CASCRDLAGSYNEQFF. The CDR3 DNA sequence: TGCGCCAGCTGCCGGGACCTAGCGGGCTCCTACAATGAGCAGTTCTTC.

This chain joins TRBV27 and TRBJ1-2; tentative D call: TRBD1 (5 bases). Germline V lookup: CDR1 MNHEY, CDR2 SMNVEV (reference sequence). V lost 8 bases and J lost 3, with 10 bases in between. The CDR3 sequence is 12 residues long. The DNA of the CDR3 is TGTGCCAGCGGGGCGGGAGACTATGGCTACACCTTC. Protein product: CASGAGDYGYTF.

The chain uses TRBV9 and TRBJ1-4; weak D call: TRBD1 (5 bases). The CDR3 is made up of 14 amino acids. V was pared by 1 base and J by 8 bases, with 12 bases between. The germline V gene encodes CDR1 SGDLS and CDR2 YYNGEE. The CDR3 protein is CASSVRGRGEKLFF. CDR3 sequence (DNA): TGTGCCAGCAGCGTACGGGGGAGAGGCGAAAAACTGTTTTTT.

The rearrangement joins TRBV4-3 to TRBJ2-7; no reliable D call. The germline gives CDR1 LGHNA, CDR2 YSLEER. The V end lost 1 base, the J end lost 0 bases, and 16 bases lay between the germline ends. This CDR3 comprises 17 residues. The chain's CDR3 is CASSQGRNGVSSYEQYF. CDR3 coding DNA: TGCGCCAGCAGCCAAGGAAGGAATGGTGTGAGCTCCTACGAGCAGTACTTC.

The chain uses TRBV7-2 and TRBJ2-7, with 7 bases that match TRBD1. V lost 0 bases to trimming and J lost 6 bases; unmatched junction nucleotides: 8. This CDR3 comprises 15 residues. Germline-derived CDR1 and CDR2 are SGHTA and FQGNSA. The CDR3 region has the DNA TGTGCCAGCAGCTTAGCGCAGGGGGTTATCTCCGAGCAGTACTTC. Translation gives CASSLAQGVISEQYF. Full variable domain (remainder filled in from reference TRBV7-2 and TRBJ2-7): GAGVSQSPSNKVTEKGKDVELRCDPISGHTALYWYRQSLGQGLEFLIYFQGNSAPDKSGLPSDRFSAERTGGSVSTLTIQRTQQEDSAVYLCASSLAQGVISEQYFGPGTRLTVT.

V is TRBV19 and J is TRBJ1-1; 7 bases match TRBD1. Germline V gene sequence: CDR1 LNHDA, CDR2 SQIVND (reference sequence). After removal of 9 bases from V and 0 bases from J, the junction contained 13 bases not matched to a gene. This CDR3 region has 16 residues. CDR3 DNA: TGTGCCAGCATGGTCCGGGACAGTCTTTTGAACACTGAAGCTTTCTTT. Residues: CASMVRDSLLNTEAFF. The variable domain in full, completed from reference TRBV19 and TRBJ1-1, reads DGGITQSPKYLFRKEGQNVTLSCEQNLNHDAMYWYRQDPGQGLRLIYYSQIVNDFQKGDIAEGYSVSREKKESFPLTVTSAQKNPTAFYLCASMVRDSLLNTEAFFGQGTRLTVV.

The chain combines TRBV30 with TRBJ1-1, with D possibly being TRBD1 (5 bases). CDR3 size: 15 residues. Germline CDR1 is GTSNPN and CDR2 is SVGIG (reference sequence). Trimming pared 0 bases from V and 2 bases from J, leaving 13 bases between. CDR3 DNA sequence: TGTGCCTGGAGTGTACTCGGGACCTACAACACTGAAGCTTTCTTT. It encodes CAWSVLGTYNTEAFF.

The rearrangement joins TRBV14 to TRBJ2-1, with 7 bases identical to TRBD2. Germline loops: CDR1 SGHDN, CDR2 FVKESK. This CDR3 is built from 16 residues. V lost 0 bases, J lost 5 bases, and 7 bases stayed unmatched. This chain's CDR3 is CASSQEGLTGDNEQFF. The CDR3 bases are TGTGCCAGCAGCCAAGAGGGACTAACGGGGGACAATGAGCAGTTCTTC.

The V gene is TRBV11-2, the J gene TRBJ2-1; the match to TRBD2 covers 9 bases. The CDR3 contains 16 residues. Unmatched junction bases numbered 9, after V lost 1 base and J lost 8 bases. Germline lookup yields CDR1 SGHAT and CDR2 FQNNGV. CDR3 DNA sequence: TGTGCCAGCAGCTTAGGGGCGGGAGGGCCGGTGGATGAGCAGTTCTTC. Translated: CASSLGAGGPVDEQFF. The variable domain in full, completed from reference TRBV11-2 and TRBJ2-1, reads EAGVAQSPRYKIIEKRQSVAFWCNPISGHATLYWYQQILGQGPKLLIQFQNNGVVDDSQLPKDRFSAERLKGVDSTLKIQPAKLEDSAVYLCASSLGAGGPVDEQFFGPGTRLTVL.

The rearrangement links TRBV10-1 to TRBJ1-1, with D possibly matching TRBD1 (5 bases). V was trimmed by 3 bases and J by 6 bases, leaving 14 bases between them. Germline V gives CDR1 WNHNN, CDR2 SYGVQD (reference sequence). The CDR3 sequence is 14 residues long. Here the CDR3 DNA reads TGCGCCAGCAGTGATCCCCTCAGGGCTTCTGAAGCTTTCTTT. The encoded protein is CASSDPLRASEAFF.